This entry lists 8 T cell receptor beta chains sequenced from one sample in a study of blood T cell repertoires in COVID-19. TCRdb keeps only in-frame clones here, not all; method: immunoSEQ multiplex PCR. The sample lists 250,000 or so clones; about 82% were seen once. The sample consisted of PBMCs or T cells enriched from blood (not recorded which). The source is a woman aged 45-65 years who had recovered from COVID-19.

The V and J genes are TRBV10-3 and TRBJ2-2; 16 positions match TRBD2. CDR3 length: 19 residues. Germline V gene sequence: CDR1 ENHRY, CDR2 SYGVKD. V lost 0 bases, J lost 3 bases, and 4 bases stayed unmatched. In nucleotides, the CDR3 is TGTGCCATCAGTGAGTCGGGGACTAGCGGGGGGGTATACACCGGGGAGCTGTTTTTT. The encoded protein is CAISESGTSGGVYTGELFF.

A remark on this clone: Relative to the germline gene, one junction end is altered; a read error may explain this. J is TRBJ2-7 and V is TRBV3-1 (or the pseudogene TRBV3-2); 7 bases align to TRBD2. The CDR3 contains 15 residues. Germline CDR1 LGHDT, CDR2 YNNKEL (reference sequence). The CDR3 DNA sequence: TGTGCCAGCAGCCAGAGGGGACTAATCTCCCACGAGCAGTACTTC. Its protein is CASSQRGLISHEQYF.

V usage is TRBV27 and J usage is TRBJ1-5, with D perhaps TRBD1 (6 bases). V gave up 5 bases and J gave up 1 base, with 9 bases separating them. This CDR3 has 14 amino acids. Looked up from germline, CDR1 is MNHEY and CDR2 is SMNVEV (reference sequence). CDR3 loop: CASSLTGSNQPQHF. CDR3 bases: TGTGCCAGCAGTCTTACAGGGAGCAATCAGCCCCAGCATTTT.

The CDR3 here is CASSAPGRQGGNEQYF. CDR3 in DNA: TGCGCCAGCAGCGCGCCGGGGCGACAGGGAGGAAACGAGCAGTACTTC. The J gene is TRBJ2-7, the V gene TRBV4-1; D might be TRBD1 (7 bases). The germline V gene has CDR1 MGHRA and CDR2 YSYEKL. Trimming removed 5 bases from V and 5 bases from J, with 22 bases in between. This CDR3 spans 16 amino acids.

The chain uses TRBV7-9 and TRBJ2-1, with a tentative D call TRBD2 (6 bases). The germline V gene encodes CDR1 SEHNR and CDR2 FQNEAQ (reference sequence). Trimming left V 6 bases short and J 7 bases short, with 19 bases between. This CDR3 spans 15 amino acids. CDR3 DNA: TGTGCCAGCAGGCCCGGGACTGGGTTGGGGAATGAGCAGTTCTTC. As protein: CASRPGTGLGNEQFF.

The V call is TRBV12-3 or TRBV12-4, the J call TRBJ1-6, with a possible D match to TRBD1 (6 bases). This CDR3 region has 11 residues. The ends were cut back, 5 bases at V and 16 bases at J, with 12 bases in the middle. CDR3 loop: CASSEQGGLHF. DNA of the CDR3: TGTGCCAGCAGTGAACAGGGTGGGCTCCACTTT.

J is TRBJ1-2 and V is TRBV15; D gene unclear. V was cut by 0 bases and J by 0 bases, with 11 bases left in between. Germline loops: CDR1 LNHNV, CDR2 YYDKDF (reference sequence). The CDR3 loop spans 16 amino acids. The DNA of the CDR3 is TGTGCCACCAGCAGAGACCCTGGGAGGACTAACTATGGCTACACCTTC. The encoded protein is CATSRDPGRTNYGYTF.

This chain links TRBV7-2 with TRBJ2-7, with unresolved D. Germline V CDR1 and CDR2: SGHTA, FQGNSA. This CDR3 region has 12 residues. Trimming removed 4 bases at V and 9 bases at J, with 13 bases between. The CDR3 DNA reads TGTGCCAGCAGCTCCGGTAACAGTGGGCAGTACTTC. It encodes CASSSGNSGQYF.